A single sample gave rise to the 29 T cell receptor beta chains below, sequenced in a study of T cell responses to AZD1222 COVID-19 vaccine. Assay used: immunoSEQ multiplex PCR; TCRdb lists only in-frame clones, some missing. The top ten hold 5% to 5.5% of the sample, which has 85,000 to 130,000 clones, 90% seen once. The sequencing here drew on peripheral blood, taken on day 0 of AZD1222 vaccination. These receptors were obtained from an adult in good health.

The gene calls are TRBV28 and TRBJ1-3; 9 bases are shared with TRBD1. Germline CDR1 is MDHEN and CDR2 is SYDVKM. The V gene end was trimmed by 6 bases and the J gene end by 0 bases; junction bases not matched to a gene: 9. This CDR3 is 17 amino acids long. CDR3 bases: TGTGCCAGCAGCCTACAGGGGGCTGACCTCTCTGGAAACACCATATATTTT. Amino acid sequence: CASSLQGADLSGNTIYF. Based on the CDR3 plus reference TRBV28 and TRBJ1-3, the full variable domain is DVKVTQSSRYLVKRTGEKVFLECVQDMDHENMFWYRQDPGLGLRLIYFSYDVKMKEKGDIPEGYSVSREKKERFSLILESASTNQTSMYLCASSLQGADLSGNTIYFGEGSWLTVV.

This chain links TRBV5-5 with TRBJ1-1; no reliable D call. The germline V and J ends were trimmed by 1 base and 7 bases, with 20 bases remaining between them. Germline CDR1 is SGHKS and CDR2 is YYEKEE (reference sequence). This CDR3 region has 16 residues. The CDR3 coding sequence is TGTGCCAGCAGCTTGAGGTTTCCAACAGCCACCGATGAAGCTTTCTTT. This translates into CASSLRFPTATDEAFF. Drawing the rest from reference TRBV5-5 and TRBJ1-1, the complete variable domain is DAGVTQSPTHLIKTRGQQVTLRCSPISGHKSVSWYQQVLGQGPQFIFQYYEKEERGRGNFPDRFSARQFPNYSSELNVNALLLGDSALYLCASSLRFPTATDEAFFGQGTRLTVV.

The CDR3 here is CATGRAEETQYF. In DNA form, the CDR3 reads TGTGCCACCGGGAGGGCCGAAGAGACCCAGTACTTC. This chain connects TRBV7-9 to TRBJ2-5; 8 bases are shared with TRBD2. CDR3 length: 12 amino acids. Germline loops: CDR1 SEHNR, CDR2 FQNEAQ (reference sequence). The V and J ends lost 10 bases and 3 bases, in that order; junction bases with no gene match: 4.

The J gene is TRBJ2-1, the V gene TRBV19, with D tentatively TRBD1 or TRBD2 (6 bases each). This CDR3 spans 11 amino acids. Germline CDR1 reads LNHDA; CDR2 reads SQIVND (reference sequence). The CDR3 region is CAGRRGNEQFF. CDR3 coding DNA: TGTGCAGGACGGAGGGGGAATGAGCAGTTCTTC.

The chain combines TRBV6-5 with TRBJ1-2, with D possibly matching TRBD1 (6 bases). Between the trimmed V and J ends, which lost 2 bases and 7 bases, there was a span of 14 bases. The CDR3 extends over 14 amino acids. Germline V gives CDR1 MNHEY, CDR2 SVGAGI. This CDR3 is CASSYARGASGYTF. DNA of the CDR3: TGTGCCAGCAGTTACGCCCGGGGGGCAAGTGGCTACACCTTC.

The gene calls are TRBV10-3 and TRBJ2-5; D is ambiguous. V was shortened by 0 bases and J by 7 bases, with 3 bases between the two germline ends. CDR1 is ENHRY and CDR2 is SYGVKD in the germline V gene. This CDR3 contains 11 residues. CDR3: CAISESATQYF. DNA for the CDR3: TGTGCCATCAGTGAGTCGGCGACCCAGTACTTC.

This chain links TRBV7-2 with TRBJ2-3, with 7 bases that match TRBD1. The trim removed 5 bases at V and 2 bases at J, leaving 7 bases unmatched. The CDR3 covers 15 residues. Germline V lookup: CDR1 SGHTA, CDR2 FQGNSA. For the CDR3, the DNA is TGTGCCAGCAGCATAAGACAGGGCGTCACAGATACGCAGTATTTT. As protein: CASSIRQGVTDTQYF.

CDR3 loop: CASSHRGVDQPQHF. CDR3 coding DNA: TGTGCCAGTAGTCACAGGGGAGTAGATCAGCCCCAGCATTTT. The V gene is TRBV19, the J gene TRBJ1-5, with TRBD1 matching over 7 bases. The CDR3 consists of 14 residues. V shed 5 bases, J shed 5 bases, and the junction held 6 bases outside the gene matches. Looked up from germline, CDR1 is LNHDA and CDR2 is SQIVND (reference sequence).

This clone was seen a handful of times. The rearrangement uses TRBV7-8 and TRBJ1-1; D is possibly TRBD1 (5 bases). The CDR3 length is 16 residues. Germline V lookup: CDR1 SGHVS, CDR2 FQNEAQ. V gave up 2 bases and J gave up 3 bases, with 16 bases separating them. The CDR3 nucleotides read TGTGCCAGCAGCTTAATCGGACAATGGTCCCACACTGAAGCTTTCTTT. This codes for CASSLIGQWSHTEAFF.

The V and J genes are TRBV30 and TRBJ1-5, with D possibly matching TRBD1 (5 bases). This CDR3 region has 13 residues. CDR1 and CDR2 from the germline V gene are GTSNPN and SVGIG (reference sequence). V was clipped by 6 bases and J by 1 base, with 10 bases between them. The CDR3 DNA follows: TGTGCCTGCCAGGGAGGGAGCAATCAGCCCCAGCATTTT. This sequence encodes CACQGGSNQPQHF.

This chain links TRBV27 with TRBJ2-2, with D tentatively TRBD1 or TRBD2 (5 bases each). The ends were cut back, 2 bases at V and 4 bases at J, with 5 bases in the middle. Germline V gene data show CDR1 as MNHEY and CDR2 as SMNVEV (reference sequence). The CDR3 length is 13 residues. The CDR3 is CASSLGGTGELFF. Here the CDR3 DNA reads TGTGCCAGCAGTTTAGGGGGCACCGGGGAGCTGTTTTTT.

This chain uses TRBV2 with TRBJ2-5; the match to TRBD2 covers 13 bases. J was trimmed by 4 bases and V by 8 bases; bases with no gene match: 10. The CDR3 extends over 16 amino acids. The germline V gene has CDR1 SNHLY and CDR2 FYNNEI. The CDR3 here is CASSEALAGGLETQYF. CDR3 DNA sequence: TGTGCCAGCTCGGAGGCACTAGCGGGAGGGCTAGAGACCCAGTACTTC.

The chain links TRBV27 to TRBJ2-2, with TRBD1 as a possible D gene (7 bases). Trimming took 6 bases from V and 2 from J, leaving 19 bases between them. Germline lookup yields CDR1 MNHEY and CDR2 SMNVEV (reference sequence). The CDR3 is 17 amino acids. CDR3 in amino acids: CASRRTGLKLNTGELFF. The CDR3 region has the DNA TGTGCCAGCAGGCGGACAGGACTAAAATTAAACACCGGGGAGCTGTTTTTT.

The chain carries TRBV10-2 and TRBJ2-5, with 10 bases fitting TRBD2. The trim removed 5 bases at V and 4 bases at J, leaving 10 bases unmatched. The V gene's germline CDR1 is WSHSY and CDR2 SAAADI. The CDR3 loop spans 16 amino acids. CDR3 DNA sequence: TGCGCCAGCAGTTCACCACATTTAGCGGGAGGAGAGACCCAGTACTTC. Protein sequence: CASSSPHLAGGETQYF.

The chain carries TRBV27 and TRBJ1-2; a weak D match, TRBD1 (5 bases). V was cut by 8 bases and J by 1 base, with 20 bases left in between. The CDR3 is 16 residues long. From germline, CDR1 is MNHEY and CDR2 SMNVEV (reference sequence). The CDR3 nucleotides read TGTGCCAGCTCCAGGGAGGCGAGAAGACTTAACTATGGCTACACCTTC. Translating it yields CASSREARRLNYGYTF.

The chain couples TRBV6-6 to TRBJ1-2; TRBD1 agrees at 7 bases. J lost 6 bases, V lost 1 base, and 2 bases had no gene match. Germline V gene lookup returns CDR1 MNHNY and CDR2 SVGAGI (reference sequence). There are 13 residues in the CDR3. The CDR3 DNA sequence: TGTGCCAGCAGTTACTACAGGGGCGATGGCTACACCTTC. Translating gives CASSYYRGDGYTF.

The chain recombines TRBV5-6 with TRBJ1-6; D gene ambiguous. The germline V gene has CDR1 SGHDT and CDR2 YYEEEE. CDR3 length: 12 amino acids. V was pared by 0 bases and J by 9 bases, with 4 bases between. In nucleotides, the CDR3 is TGTGCCAGCAGCTTGGGGGGTTCACCCCTCCACTTT. Its protein is CASSLGGSPLHF.

The chain is built from TRBV28 and TRBJ1-2; TRBD1 agrees at 7 bases. This CDR3 spans 15 amino acids. The germline gives CDR1 MDHEN, CDR2 SYDVKM. V lost 2 bases to trimming and J lost 6 bases; unmatched junction nucleotides: 9. The CDR3 nucleotides read TGTGCCAGCAGTTTAGGAACAGGGGCGGAAAATGGCTACACCTTC. Translating gives CASSLGTGAENGYTF.

This clone appeared once. The V and J genes are TRBV28 and TRBJ2-3; D gene unclear. Per germline, CDR1 MDHEN and CDR2 SYDVKM. With 4 bases removed from V and 4 bases from J, the gap between germline ends came to 9 bases. CDR3 length: 13 amino acids. This CDR3 reads CASSSPEADTQYF. Here the CDR3 DNA reads TGTGCCAGCAGTTCCCCTGAGGCAGATACGCAGTATTTT.

The chain couples TRBV12-3 or TRBV12-4 to TRBJ2-1; 7 positions match TRBD2. Trimming cost V 6 bases and J 7 bases; bases outside gene matches: 6. The CDR3 covers 13 residues. Here the CDR3 DNA reads TGTGCCAGCAGGCTGGGGGGGGGTAATGAGCAGTTCTTC. Protein: CASRLGGGNEQFF.

This clone was observed a handful of times. Here the CDR3 DNA reads TGTGCCAGCCTTACCATAGGTCAGCCCCAGCATTTT. Its protein product is CASLTIGQPQHF. The chain has TRBV6-5 and TRBJ1-5; D unresolved. V lost 8 bases and J 6 bases, leaving 11 bases between the germline ends. This CDR3 is 12 amino acids long. The germline V gene has CDR1 MNHEY and CDR2 SVGAGI.

This chain links TRBV15 with TRBJ1-1; D might be TRBD1 (6 bases). Germline assignment: CDR1 LNHNV and CDR2 YYDKDF (reference sequence). The CDR3 has 15 amino acids. V lost 3 bases and J 2 bases, leaving 13 bases between the germline ends. CDR3 sequence reads: CATSRDQTGNTEAFF. The CDR3, as DNA: TGTGCCACCAGCAGGGACCAGACAGGAAACACTGAAGCTTTCTTT.

The CDR3 DNA is TGTGCCATCAGTGACTCCTCACCGACTAGGACAGGCCACAACTATGGCTACACCTTC. It translates to CAISDSSPTRTGHNYGYTF. J is TRBJ1-2 and V is TRBV10-3, with 7 nucleotides matching TRBD1. The CDR3 contains 19 residues. V shed 3 bases, J shed 2 bases, and the junction held 18 bases outside the gene matches. The germline V gene has CDR1 ENHRY and CDR2 SYGVKD.

V gene TRBV7-6 combines with J gene TRBJ2-3, with D possibly being TRBD2 (6 bases). The V end was cut by 5 bases, the J end by 0 bases, with 12 bases between. CDR1 and CDR2 (germline): SGHVS, FNYEAQ. The CDR3 loop spans 15 amino acids. CDR3: CASSALGTSTDTQYF. DNA for the CDR3: TGTGCCAGCAGCGCACTGGGGACTAGCACAGATACGCAGTATTTT.

This sequence joins TRBV15 and TRBJ1-2; D is ambiguous. V gave up 9 bases and J gave up 7 bases, with 15 bases separating them. Per the germline V gene, CDR1 is LNHNV and CDR2 is YYDKDF (reference sequence). The CDR3 spans 12 residues. CDR3 nucleotide sequence: TGTGCCACGAGCGTACGAGGACGTGGCTACACCTTC. It encodes CATSVRGRGYTF.

This chain uses TRBV3-1 (or the pseudogene TRBV3-2) with TRBJ1-2, with D perhaps matching TRBD1 (6 bases). Trimming left V 3 bases short and J 14 bases short, with 13 bases between. This CDR3 comprises 11 residues. The V gene's germline CDR1 is LGHDT and CDR2 YNNKEL (reference sequence). For the CDR3, the DNA is TGTGCCAGCAGCCAGAACAGGGAGTGTACCTTC. It codes for CASSQNRECTF.

The sample holds one count of this clone. V usage is TRBV7-2 and J usage is TRBJ2-3, with 10 bases identical to TRBD2. This CDR3 region has 14 residues. CDR1 SGHTA and CDR2 FQGNSA come from the germline V gene. V trimming: 2 bases; J trimming: 4 bases; junction bases outside the gene matches: 0. CDR3 nucleotides: TGTGCCAGCAGCTTAACTAGCGGGGCAGATACGCAGTATTTT. Its translation is CASSLTSGADTQYF.

The rearrangement links TRBV6-5 to TRBJ1-1; unclear D gene. Germline CDR1 and CDR2: MNHEY and SVGAGI. V was trimmed by 6 bases and J by 0 bases, leaving 11 bases between them. The CDR3 extends over 14 amino acids. This CDR3 is CASSYRYVNTEAFF. As DNA, the CDR3 is TGTGCCAGCAGCTACCGGTATGTGAACACTGAAGCTTTCTTT.

The chain recombines TRBV6-5 with TRBJ1-1; perhaps TRBD1 as D (6 bases). This CDR3 comprises 14 residues. Trimming took 2 bases from V and 2 from J, leaving 9 bases between them. CDR1 is MNHEY and CDR2 is SVGAGI in the germline V gene. The CDR3 DNA sequence: TGTGCCAGCAGTTACGGCAGGGGAAACACTGAAGCTTTCTTT. It specifies CASSYGRGNTEAFF.